A selection of T cell receptor beta chains follows, all from one sample in a study of blood T cell repertoires in COVID-19. Sequencing used immunoSEQ multiplex PCR; TCRdb keeps in-frame clones, though not all of them. In the table there are 90,000 to 150,000 clones, roughly 83% of which are singletons. Sequenced input: peripheral blood. The receptors originated from a woman of 80 years or more with acute or convalescent COVID-19. Both conserved end residues are part of each CDR3. The order of the fields is CDR3 length, clone size, V gene, D gene, J gene, CDR3 DNA, CDR3 protein. D genes are given only for firm matches. The listing skips clone size in some rows; elsewhere it reads once, few, many or a size class.

15	-	TRBV7-3	-	TRBJ1-1	TGTGCCAGCAGCAAAACGAATCAGGGGCCCACTGAAGCTTTCTTT	CASSKTNQGPTEAFF
14	-	TRBV19	TRBD2	TRBJ2-3	TGTGCCAGTAAACGGGAGGGTCGCACAGATACGCAGTATTTT	CASKREGRTDTQYF
11	-	TRBV6-1	-	TRBJ1-2	TGTGCCAGCAGTGAAGCGGTAATCCAGGGCTTC	CASSEAVIQGF
17	few	TRBV4-3	-	TRBJ2-3	TGCGCCAGCAGCCTAAATTCCGGGACTTACCTTATGGATACGCAGTATTTT	CASSLNSGTYLMDTQYF
13	-	TRBV12-3/TRBV12-4	-	TRBJ1-2	TGTGCCAGCAGCCCCTCGGGTTTGTATGGCTACACCTTC	CASSPSGLYGYTF
15	-	TRBV28	TRBD1	TRBJ1-5	TGTGCCAGCAGTCCCCGGGACAGGGCTAATCAGCCCCAGCATTTT	CASSPRDRANQPQHF
15	-	TRBV9	TRBD2	TRBJ2-3	TGTGCCAGCAGCGTACAAGGGAGGGGCCCAGATACGCAGTATTTT	CASSVQGRGPDTQYF
14	-	TRBV7-9	-	TRBJ1-5	TGTGCCAGCAGCCGGGGGGCGGGGAATCAGCCCCAGCATTTT	CASSRGAGNQPQHF
15	-	TRBV7-3	-	TRBJ1-6	TGTGCCAGCAGCTTAGGGGGAGGCTATAATTCACCCCTCCACTTT	CASSLGGGYNSPLHF
14	-	TRBV19	TRBD1	TRBJ2-1	TGTGCCAGTAGTACCACAGGGGTCAACAATGAGCAGTTCTTC	CASSTTGVNNEQFF
15	-	TRBV6-5	TRBD1	TRBJ1-2	TGTGCCAGCACCTCAGGGGGACAGGGGGGCCCCGGCTACACCTTC	CASTSGGQGGPGYTF
14	-	TRBV9	TRBD1	TRBJ2-7	TGTGCCAGCAGCAGCGGACAGGGTCAATACGGGCAGTACTTC	CASSSGQGQYGQYF
15	once	TRBV9	TRBD1	TRBJ1-5	TGTGCCAGCAGCGGGACAGGGGATAGCAATCAGCCCCAGCATTTT	CASSGTGDSNQPQHF
14	-	TRBV6-2/TRBV6-3	TRBD1	TRBJ1-5	TGTGCCAGCAGTTACGGAGGGGGCACTCAGCCCCAGCATTTT	CASSYGGGTQPQHF
15	few	TRBV9	TRBD1	TRBJ1-5	TGTGCCAGCAGCGCCGGGACAGCCAGCAATCAGCCCCAGCATTTT	CASSAGTASNQPQHF
19	-	TRBV4-1	TRBD1	TRBJ2-2	TGCGCCAGCAGCCAAGACCCCCTTTCACAGGGGCCGAACACCGGGGAGCTGTTTTTT	CASSQDPLSQGPNTGELFF
16	-	TRBV6-1	-	TRBJ1-4	TGTGCCAGCAGTGGTCCCTCAGGCGCAACTAATGAAAAACTGTTTTTT	CASSGPSGATNEKLFF
16	few	TRBV4-1	-	TRBJ2-7	TGCGCCAGCAGCCGTCGCGTCAGGACAGATACCTACGAGCAGTACTTC	CASSRRVRTDTYEQYF
13	-	TRBV24-1	-	TRBJ1-1	TGTGCCACCAGTGACCCAAGGGAGGCTGAAGCTTTCTTT	CATSDPREAEAFF
13	-	TRBV6-5	-	TRBJ2-7	TGTGCCAGCAGTATCCAGGCCGGCTACGAGCAGTACTTC	CASSIQAGYEQYF
15	-	TRBV13	TRBD1	TRBJ2-7	TGTGCCAGCAGCCACCGGGACAGGGAGCGGGACGAGCAGTACTTC	CASSHRDRERDEQYF
14	-	TRBV18	TRBD1	TRBJ1-3	TGTGCCAGCAGCCGGGACAGCTCTGGAAACACCATATATTTT	CASSRDSSGNTIYF
14	-	TRBV11-2	-	TRBJ2-5	TGTGCCAGCAGCTTAGATAACGGAGGGGAGACCCAGTACTTC	CASSLDNGGETQYF
14	-	TRBV7-9	TRBD1	TRBJ1-2	TGTGCCAGCAGCACCCCACAGGGGGTGGGAGGCTACACCTTC	CASSTPQGVGGYTF
15	-	TRBV5-1	-	TRBJ1-2	TGCGCCAGCAGCCACGAGGGCAGGGGCGAGGAGGGCTACACCTTC	CASSHEGRGEEGYTF
14	few	TRBV9	-	TRBJ2-3	TGTGCCAGCAGCGGCAGGGGGGCGACAGATACGCAGTATTTT	CASSGRGATDTQYF
15	-	TRBV18	-	TRBJ1-6	TGTGCCAGCTCACCGGCGGGGGGAGGTAATTCACCCCTCCACTTT	CASSPAGGGNSPLHF
15	-	TRBV7-2	TRBD1	TRBJ1-6	TGTGCCAGCAGCTTGGCGGGACAGGGCGGATCACCCCTCCACTTT	CASSLAGQGGSPLHF
14	-	TRBV19	TRBD1	TRBJ2-1	TGTGCCAGTAGCGTGGGACAGAGGATCAATGAGCAGTTCTTC	CASSVGQRINEQFF
12	-	TRBV27	-	TRBJ2-1	TGTGCCAGCAGCTCCGCGGGTATGGAGCAGTTCTTC	CASSSAGMEQFF
18	-	TRBV7-8	TRBD2	TRBJ2-7	TGTGCCAGCAGCCACTCGACTAGCGGGAGGGAGGGCACCTACGAGCAGTACTTC	CASSHSTSGREGTYEQYF
17	-	TRBV25-1	-	TRBJ1-1	TGTGCCAGCAGTGAATATGGCAGGGGCTTGCGGGACACTGAAGCTTTCTTT	CASSEYGRGLRDTEAFF
16	-	TRBV3-1/TRBV3-2	TRBD2	TRBJ2-2	TGTGCCAGCAGCCAAGCTCGGGGACTACACCCCGGGGAGCTGTTTTTT	CASSQARGLHPGELFF
15	many	TRBV15	-	TRBJ2-2	TGTGCCACCAGCAGAGATCTTCAGGTGACCGGGGAGCTGTTTTTT	CATSRDLQVTGELFF
19	once	TRBV9	TRBD1	TRBJ1-3	TGTGCCAGCAGCACCTCCGGGACAGGGGGCCCGACCGGAGGAAACACCATATATTTT	CASSTSGTGGPTGGNTIYF
14	-	TRBV3-1/TRBV3-2	TRBD1	TRBJ1-1	TGTGCCAGCAGCCAAGAGGACAGGGGCTCTGAAGCTTTCTTT	CASSQEDRGSEAFF
14	-	TRBV19	-	TRBJ1-1	TGTGCCAGTAGTACTGTCCCAGGAAACACTGAAGCTTTCTTT	CASSTVPGNTEAFF
14	-	TRBV4-1	-	TRBJ2-3	TGCGCCAGCAGCCCAAAGGACAGATCAGATACGCAGTATTTT	CASSPKDRSDTQYF
16	-	TRBV4-1	TRBD2	TRBJ2-3	TGCGCCAGCAGCCCACAGACTAGCGGGGGGGCAGATACGCAGTATTTT	CASSPQTSGGADTQYF
15	-	TRBV29-1	-	TRBJ2-2	TGCAGCGCTTTAAGGACACCCAAGGGGACCGGGGAGCTGTTTTTT	CSALRTPKGTGELFF
16	once	TRBV7-3	-	TRBJ2-3	TGTGCCAGCAGCTCAACGACAGCAGCTAGCACAGATACGCAGTATTTT	CASSSTTAASTDTQYF
14	-	TRBV24-1	TRBD1	TRBJ1-4	TGTGCCACCACCCGGGACAGGTCCTTTGAAAAACTGTTTTTT	CATTRDRSFEKLFF
13	-	TRBV7-2	-	TRBJ1-2	TGTGCCAGCAGCTTAATGCAGGGGTATGGCTACACCTTC	CASSLMQGYGYTF
14	-	TRBV5-5	-	TRBJ1-2	TGTGCCAGCAGCTTCTCGGGAGAAGGCTATGGCTACACCTTC	CASSFSGEGYGYTF
13	-	TRBV6-5	-	TRBJ1-2	TGTGCCAGCAGTTCCGGAGGCCCTTATGGCTACACCTTC	CASSSGGPYGYTF
16	-	TRBV4-2	-	TRBJ2-7	TGTGCCAGCAGCCAAGCTCTGCCGGGGAGGTCCTACGAGCAGTACTTC	CASSQALPGRSYEQYF
15	-	TRBV7-2	TRBD2	TRBJ2-3	TGTGCCAGCAGCTTACCTAGCGGGGCCACAGATACGCAGTATTTT	CASSLPSGATDTQYF
15	-	TRBV11-2	TRBD1	TRBJ1-5	TGTGCCAGCAGCCCGGAAGGCAGGGGGAGTCAGCCCCAGCATTTT	CASSPEGRGSQPQHF
15	once	TRBV6-5	TRBD2	TRBJ2-6	TGTGCCACCTCCCGGGGGGGGCTTGGGGCCAACGTCCTGACTTTC	CATSRGGLGANVLTF
13	-	TRBV7-9	-	TRBJ1-1	TGTGCCAGCAGCTTAGCCAAAAACACTGAAGCTTTCTTT	CASSLAKNTEAFF
15	once	TRBV18	-	TRBJ2-5	TGTGCCAGCTCACCAGCCGAGGGAGGACGGGAGACCCAGTACTTC	CASSPAEGGRETQYF
11	-	TRBV28	-	TRBJ2-1	TGTGCCAGCAGTTCGTTCAATGAGCAGTTCTTC	CASSSFNEQFF